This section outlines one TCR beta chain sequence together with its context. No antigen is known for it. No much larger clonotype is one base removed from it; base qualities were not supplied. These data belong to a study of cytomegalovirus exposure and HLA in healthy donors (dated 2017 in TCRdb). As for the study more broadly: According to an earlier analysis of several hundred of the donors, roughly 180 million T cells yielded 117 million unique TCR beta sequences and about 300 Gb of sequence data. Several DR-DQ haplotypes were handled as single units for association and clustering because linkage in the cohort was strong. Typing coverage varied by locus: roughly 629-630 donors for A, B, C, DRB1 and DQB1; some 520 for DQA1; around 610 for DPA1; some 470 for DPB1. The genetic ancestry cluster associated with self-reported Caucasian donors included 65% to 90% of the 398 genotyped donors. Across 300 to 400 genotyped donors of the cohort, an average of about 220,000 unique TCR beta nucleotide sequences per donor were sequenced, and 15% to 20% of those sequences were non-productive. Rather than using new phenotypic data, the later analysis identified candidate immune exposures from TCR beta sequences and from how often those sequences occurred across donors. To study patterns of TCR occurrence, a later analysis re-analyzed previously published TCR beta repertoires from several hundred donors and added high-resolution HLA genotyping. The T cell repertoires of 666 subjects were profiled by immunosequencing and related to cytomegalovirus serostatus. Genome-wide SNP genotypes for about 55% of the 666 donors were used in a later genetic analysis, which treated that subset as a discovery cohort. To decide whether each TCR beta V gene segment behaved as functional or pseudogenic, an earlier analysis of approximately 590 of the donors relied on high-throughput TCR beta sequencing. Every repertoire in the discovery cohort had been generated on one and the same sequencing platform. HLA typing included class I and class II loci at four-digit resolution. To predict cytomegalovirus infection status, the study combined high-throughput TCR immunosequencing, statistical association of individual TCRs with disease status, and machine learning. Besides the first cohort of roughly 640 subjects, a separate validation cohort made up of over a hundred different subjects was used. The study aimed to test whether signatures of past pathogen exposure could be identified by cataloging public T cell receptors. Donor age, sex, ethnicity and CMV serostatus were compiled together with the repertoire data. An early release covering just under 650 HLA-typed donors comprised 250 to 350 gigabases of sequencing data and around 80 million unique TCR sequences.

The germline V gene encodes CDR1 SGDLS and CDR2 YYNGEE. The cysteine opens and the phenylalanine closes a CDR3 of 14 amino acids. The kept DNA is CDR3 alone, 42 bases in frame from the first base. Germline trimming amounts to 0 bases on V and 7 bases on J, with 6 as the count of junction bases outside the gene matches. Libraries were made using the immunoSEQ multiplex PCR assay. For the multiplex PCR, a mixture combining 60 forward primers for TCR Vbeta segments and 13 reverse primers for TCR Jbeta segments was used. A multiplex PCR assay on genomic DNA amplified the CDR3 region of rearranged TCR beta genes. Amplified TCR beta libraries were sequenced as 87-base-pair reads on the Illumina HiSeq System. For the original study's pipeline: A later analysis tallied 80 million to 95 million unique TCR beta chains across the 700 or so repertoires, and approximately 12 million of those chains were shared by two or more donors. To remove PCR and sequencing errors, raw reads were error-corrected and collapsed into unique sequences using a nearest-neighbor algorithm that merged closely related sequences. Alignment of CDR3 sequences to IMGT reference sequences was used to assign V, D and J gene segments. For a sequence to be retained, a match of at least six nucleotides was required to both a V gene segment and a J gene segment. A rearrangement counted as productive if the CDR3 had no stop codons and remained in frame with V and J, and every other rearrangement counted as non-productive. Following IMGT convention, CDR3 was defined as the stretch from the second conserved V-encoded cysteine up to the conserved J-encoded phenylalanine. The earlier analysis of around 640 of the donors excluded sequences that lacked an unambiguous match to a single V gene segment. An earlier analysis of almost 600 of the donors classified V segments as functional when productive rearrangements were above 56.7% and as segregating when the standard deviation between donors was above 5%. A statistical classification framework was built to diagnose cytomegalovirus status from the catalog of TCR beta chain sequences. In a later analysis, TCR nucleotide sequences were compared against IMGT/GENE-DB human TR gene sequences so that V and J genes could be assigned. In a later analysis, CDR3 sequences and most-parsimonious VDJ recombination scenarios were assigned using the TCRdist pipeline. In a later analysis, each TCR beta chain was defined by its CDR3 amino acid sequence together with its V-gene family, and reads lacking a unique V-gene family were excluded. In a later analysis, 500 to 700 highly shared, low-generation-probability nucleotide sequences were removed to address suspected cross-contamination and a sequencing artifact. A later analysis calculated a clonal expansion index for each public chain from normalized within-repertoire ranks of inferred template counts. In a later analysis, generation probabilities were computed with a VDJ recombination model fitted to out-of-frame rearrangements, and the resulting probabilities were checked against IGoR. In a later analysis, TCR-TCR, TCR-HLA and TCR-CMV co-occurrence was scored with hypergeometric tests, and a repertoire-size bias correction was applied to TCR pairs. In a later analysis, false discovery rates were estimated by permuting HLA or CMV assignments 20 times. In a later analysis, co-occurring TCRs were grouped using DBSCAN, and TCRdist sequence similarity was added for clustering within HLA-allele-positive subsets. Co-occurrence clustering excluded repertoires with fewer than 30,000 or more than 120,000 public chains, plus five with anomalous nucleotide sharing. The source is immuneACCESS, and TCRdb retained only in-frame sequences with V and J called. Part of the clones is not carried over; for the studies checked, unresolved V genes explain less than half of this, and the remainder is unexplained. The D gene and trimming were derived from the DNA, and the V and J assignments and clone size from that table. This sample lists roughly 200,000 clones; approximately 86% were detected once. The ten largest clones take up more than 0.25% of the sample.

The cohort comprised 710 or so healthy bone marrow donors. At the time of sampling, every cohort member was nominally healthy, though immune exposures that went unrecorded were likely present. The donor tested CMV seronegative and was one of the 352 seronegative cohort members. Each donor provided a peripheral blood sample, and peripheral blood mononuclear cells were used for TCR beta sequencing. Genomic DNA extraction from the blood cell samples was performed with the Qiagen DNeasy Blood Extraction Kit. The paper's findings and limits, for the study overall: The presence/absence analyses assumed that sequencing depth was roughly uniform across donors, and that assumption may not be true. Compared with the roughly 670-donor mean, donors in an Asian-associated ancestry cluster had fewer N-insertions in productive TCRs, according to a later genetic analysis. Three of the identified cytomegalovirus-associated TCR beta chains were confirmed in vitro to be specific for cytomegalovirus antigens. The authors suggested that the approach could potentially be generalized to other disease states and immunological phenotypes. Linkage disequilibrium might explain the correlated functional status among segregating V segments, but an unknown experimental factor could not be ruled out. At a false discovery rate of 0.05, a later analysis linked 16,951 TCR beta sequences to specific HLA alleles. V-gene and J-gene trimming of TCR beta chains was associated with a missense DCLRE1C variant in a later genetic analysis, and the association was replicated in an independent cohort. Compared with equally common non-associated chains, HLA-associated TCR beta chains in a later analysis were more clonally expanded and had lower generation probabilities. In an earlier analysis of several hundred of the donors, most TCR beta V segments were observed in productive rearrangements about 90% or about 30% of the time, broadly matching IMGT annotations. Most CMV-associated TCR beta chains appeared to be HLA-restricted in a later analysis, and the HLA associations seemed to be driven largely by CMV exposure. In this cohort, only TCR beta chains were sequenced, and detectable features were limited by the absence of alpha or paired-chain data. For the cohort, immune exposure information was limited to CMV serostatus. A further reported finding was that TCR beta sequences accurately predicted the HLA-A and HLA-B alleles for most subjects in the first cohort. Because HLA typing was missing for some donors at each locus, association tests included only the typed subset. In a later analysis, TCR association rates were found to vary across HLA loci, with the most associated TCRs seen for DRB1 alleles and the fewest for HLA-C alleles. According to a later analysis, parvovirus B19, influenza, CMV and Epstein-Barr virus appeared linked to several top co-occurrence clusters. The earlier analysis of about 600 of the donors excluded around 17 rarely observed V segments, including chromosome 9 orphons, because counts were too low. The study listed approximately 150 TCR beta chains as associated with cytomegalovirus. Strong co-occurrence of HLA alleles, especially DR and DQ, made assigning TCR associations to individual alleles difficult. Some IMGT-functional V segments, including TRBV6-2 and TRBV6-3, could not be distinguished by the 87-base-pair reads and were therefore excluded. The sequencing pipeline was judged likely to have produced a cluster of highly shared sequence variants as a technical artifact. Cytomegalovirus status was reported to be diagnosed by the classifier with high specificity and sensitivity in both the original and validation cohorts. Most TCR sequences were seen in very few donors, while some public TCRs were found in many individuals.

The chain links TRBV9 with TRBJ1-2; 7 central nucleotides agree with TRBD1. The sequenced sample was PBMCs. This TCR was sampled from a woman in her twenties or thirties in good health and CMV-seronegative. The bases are TGTGCCAGCAGCGTAGGGAGGACAGGCTTTGGCTACACCTTC. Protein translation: CASSVGRTGFGYTF.